The 13 T cell receptor beta chains presented below share a single source sample, sequenced in a study. Generated by immunoSEQ multiplex PCR, the TCRdb table keeps only in-frame clones and is missing some. The sample lists about 50,000 clones, more than 80% occurring once. Input material: PBMCs. These receptors were taken from a man aged 40-49 years with rheumatoid arthritis.

The chain combines TRBV27 with TRBJ2-1; D is unresolved. Trimming cost V 0 bases and J 5 bases, with 8 bases left between them. The CDR3 covers 14 residues. Germline V gives CDR1 MNHEY, CDR2 SMNVEV (reference sequence). CDR3 sequence: CASSLSQWNNEQFF. The CDR3 nucleotides are TGTGCCAGCAGTTTATCCCAGTGGAACAATGAGCAGTTCTTC.

V usage is TRBV11-2 and J usage is TRBJ1-5; D is ambiguous. With 6 bases removed from V and 4 bases from J, the gap between germline ends came to 7 bases. Per the germline V gene, CDR1 is SGHAT and CDR2 is FQNNGV. The CDR3 runs 12 residues. The CDR3 is CASSTENQPQHF. CDR3 sequence (DNA): TGTGCCAGCAGTACAGAGAATCAGCCCCAGCATTTT. Full variable domain (missing parts from reference TRBV11-2 and TRBJ1-5): EAGVAQSPRYKIIEKRQSVAFWCNPISGHATLYWYQQILGQGPKLLIQFQNNGVVDDSQLPKDRFSAERLKGVDSTLKIQPAKLEDSAVYLCASSTENQPQHFGDGTRLSIL.

The chain recombines TRBV9 with TRBJ1-5; D not resolved. V lost 3 bases and J 3 bases, leaving 10 bases between the germline ends. Looked up from germline, CDR1 is SGDLS and CDR2 is YYNGEE. The CDR3 is 14 residues long. DNA of the CDR3: TGTGCCAGCAGCGCACACCCTTACAATCAGCCCCAGCATTTT. This gives the protein CASSAHPYNQPQHF.

This chain links TRBV5-5 with TRBJ1-6; tentative D call: TRBD1 (6 bases). V lost 3 bases, J lost 11 bases, and 18 bases lay in between. This CDR3 is built from 15 residues. CDR1 and CDR2 (germline): SGHKS, YYEKEE (reference sequence). CDR3 DNA: TGTGCCAGCAGCTGGGGGGGCACACCGGCGGCACCCCTCCACTTT. This sequence encodes CASSWGGTPAAPLHF.

This clone was counted only a few times. V and J are TRBV5-1 and TRBJ1-5, with D unresolved. Germline CDR1 is SGHRS and CDR2 is YFSETQ. CDR3 size: 13 residues. Trimming stripped 4 bases from V and 9 bases from J, with 14 bases between. The CDR3 bases are TGCGCCAGCAGCCCCATGGGCTTGTCGCCCCAGCATTTT. Encoded protein: CASSPMGLSPQHF.

This clone was counted once. V is TRBV5-6 and J is TRBJ2-1, with TRBD1 as a possible D gene (7 bases). This CDR3 spans 16 amino acids. Looked up from germline, CDR1 is SGHDT and CDR2 is YYEEEE. The germline V and J ends were trimmed by 6 bases and 4 bases, with 20 bases remaining between them. The CDR3 spells CASIIWGDRPYNEQFF. Written as DNA, the CDR3 is TGTGCCAGCATCATTTGGGGGGACAGACCTTACAATGAGCAGTTCTTC. Based on the CDR3 plus reference TRBV5-6 and TRBJ2-1, the full variable domain is DAGVTQSPTHLIKTRGQQVTLRCSPKSGHDTVSWYQQALGQGPQFIFQYYEEEERQRGNFPDRFSGHQFPNYSSELNVNALLLGDSALYLCASIIWGDRPYNEQFFGPGTRLTVL.

The gene calls are TRBV4-2 and TRBJ1-6; no definite D call. The ends were cut back, 1 base at V and 6 bases at J, with 4 bases in the middle. Germline V gene lookup returns CDR1 LGHNA and CDR2 YNFKEQ. The CDR3 is 13 residues long. In DNA form, the CDR3 reads TGTGCCAGCAGCCAAGTGGGTAATTCACCCCTCCACTTT. Its protein product is CASSQVGNSPLHF.

The chain joins TRBV9 to TRBJ1-1; tentative D call: TRBD1 (6 bases). V gave up 0 bases and J gave up 4 bases, with 7 bases separating them. The CDR3 has 13 residues. Germline V gene sequence: CDR1 SGDLS, CDR2 YYNGEE. DNA for the CDR3: TGTGCCAGCAGCGTAGGGGACACCACTGAAGCTTTCTTT. Amino acid sequence: CASSVGDTTEAFF.

This rearrangement joins TRBV5-1 to TRBJ1-1; 9 nucleotides align to TRBD1. The CDR3 consists of 16 residues. V shed 4 bases, J shed 0 bases, and the junction held 7 bases outside the gene matches. Germline V lookup: CDR1 SGHRS, CDR2 YFSETQ. The CDR3 nucleotides read TGCGCCAGCAGCCTAGGGACAGGGCACATGAACACTGAAGCTTTCTTT. Protein: CASSLGTGHMNTEAFF.

This sequence joins TRBV30 and TRBJ2-7, with 13 nucleotides matching TRBD2. V was clipped by 4 bases and J by 7 bases; unmatched bases: 7. Per the germline V gene, CDR1 is GTSNPN and CDR2 is SVGIG (reference sequence). The CDR3 runs to 14 residues. CDR3 region: CAWIGLAGAGEQYF. CDR3 DNA sequence: TGTGCCTGGATAGGACTAGCGGGAGCGGGGGAGCAGTACTTC.

The chain carries TRBV6-2 or TRBV6-3 and TRBJ1-5, with 7 bases aligning to TRBD1. Germline CDR1 MNHEY, CDR2 SVGEGT. V trimming: 0 bases; J trimming: 6 bases; junction bases outside the gene matches: 2. The CDR3 has 14 residues. This CDR3 reads CASSYSGQSQPQHF. The CDR3 DNA reads TGTGCCAGCAGTTACTCGGGACAGAGTCAGCCCCAGCATTTT.

This sequence joins TRBV19 and TRBJ2-1; a possible D gene is TRBD2 (6 bases). The CDR3 loop spans 14 amino acids. V was trimmed by 6 bases and J by 4 bases, leaving 13 bases between them. Looked up from germline, CDR1 is LNHDA and CDR2 is SQIVND (reference sequence). The CDR3 here is CASRHTGDYNEQFF. For the CDR3, the DNA is TGTGCCAGTAGACACACGGGGGATTACAATGAGCAGTTCTTC.

The chain couples TRBV6-5 to TRBJ2-6, with a possible D match to TRBD1 (5 bases). The germline V and J ends were trimmed by 6 bases and 4 bases, with 10 bases remaining between them. Germline V gene data show CDR1 as MNHEY and CDR2 as SVGAGI. This CDR3 is 14 amino acids long. Here the CDR3 DNA reads TGTGCCAGCAGCCAGGGATCAGGGGCCAACGTCCTGACTTTC. It translates to CASSQGSGANVLTF.